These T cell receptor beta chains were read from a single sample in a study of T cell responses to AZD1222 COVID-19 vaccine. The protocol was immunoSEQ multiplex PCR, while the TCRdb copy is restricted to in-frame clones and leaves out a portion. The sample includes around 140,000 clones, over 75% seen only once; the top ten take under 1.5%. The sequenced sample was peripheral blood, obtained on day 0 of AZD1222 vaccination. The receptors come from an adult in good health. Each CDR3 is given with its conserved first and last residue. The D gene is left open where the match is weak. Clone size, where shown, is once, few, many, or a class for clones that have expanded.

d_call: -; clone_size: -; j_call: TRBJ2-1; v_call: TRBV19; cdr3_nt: TGTGCCAGTAGTATGAAGGGTAGTGGAAATGAGCAGTTCTTC; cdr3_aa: CASSMKGSGNEQFF
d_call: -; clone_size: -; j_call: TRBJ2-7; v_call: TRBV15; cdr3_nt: TGTGCCACCAGCAGAGACAAGGGAATCGGCGAGCAGTACTTC; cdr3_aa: CATSRDKGIGEQYF
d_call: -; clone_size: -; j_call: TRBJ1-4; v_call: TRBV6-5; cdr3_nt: TGTGCCAGCAGGCGGGGTAATGAAAAACTGTTTTTT; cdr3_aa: CASRRGNEKLFF
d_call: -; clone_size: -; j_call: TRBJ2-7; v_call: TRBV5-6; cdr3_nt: TGTGCCAGCAGCCCCCAAAATGACGCACGGGGGATATACTACGAGCAGTACTTC; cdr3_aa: CASSPQNDARGIYYEQYF
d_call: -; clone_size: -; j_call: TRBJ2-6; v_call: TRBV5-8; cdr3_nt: TGTGCCAGCAGCCGGAGCGGAGTACCCTCTGGGGCCAACGTCCTGACTTTC; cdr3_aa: CASSRSGVPSGANVLTF
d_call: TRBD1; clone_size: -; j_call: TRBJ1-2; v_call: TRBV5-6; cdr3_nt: TGTGCCAGCAGCTTGGCCGGGAGGCAGGGGGCTAACTATGGCTACACCTTC; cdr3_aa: CASSLAGRQGANYGYTF
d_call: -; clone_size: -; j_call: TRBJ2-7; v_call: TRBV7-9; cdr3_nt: TGTGCCAGCAGCAGAGAAGAGGAGCAGTACTTC; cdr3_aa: CASSREEEQYF
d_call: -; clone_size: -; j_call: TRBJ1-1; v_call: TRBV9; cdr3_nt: TGTGCCAGCAGCGGAGGGGGCACTGAAGCTTTCTTT; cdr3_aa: CASSGGGTEAFF
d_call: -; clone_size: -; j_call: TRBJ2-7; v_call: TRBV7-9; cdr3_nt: TGTGCCAGCAGCATGACTGTTAAGAGGGAGCAGTACTTC; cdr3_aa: CASSMTVKREQYF
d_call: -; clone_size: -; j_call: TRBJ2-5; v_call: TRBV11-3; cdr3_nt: TGTGCCAGCAGCTCGCAGGGGTTGGCAGGGGTCCGGGAGACCCAGTACTTC; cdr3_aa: CASSSQGLAGVRETQYF
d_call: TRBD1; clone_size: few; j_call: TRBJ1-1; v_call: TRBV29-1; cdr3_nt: TGCAGCGTTGGGACAGGGAACACTGAAGCTTTCTTT; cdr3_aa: CSVGTGNTEAFF
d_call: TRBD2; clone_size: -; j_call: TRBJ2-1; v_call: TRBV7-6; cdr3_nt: TGTGCCAGCGGACTAGCCACCGACAATGAGCAGTTCTTC; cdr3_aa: CASGLATDNEQFF
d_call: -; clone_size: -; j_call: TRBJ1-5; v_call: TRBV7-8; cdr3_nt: TGTGCCAGCAGCTTCACAGGGTTAATAGGGTCCCCTACTAATCAGCCCCAGCATTTT; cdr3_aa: CASSFTGLIGSPTNQPQHF
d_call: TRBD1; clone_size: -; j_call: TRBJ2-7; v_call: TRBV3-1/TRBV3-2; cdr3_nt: TGTGCCAGCGGAGGGACAGGGCGATCCGAGCAGTACTTC; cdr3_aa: CASGGTGRSEQYF
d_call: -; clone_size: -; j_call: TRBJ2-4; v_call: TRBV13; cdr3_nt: TGTGCCAGCAGCTATGCCGGGACAACCAAAAACATTCAGTACTTC; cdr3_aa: CASSYAGTTKNIQYF
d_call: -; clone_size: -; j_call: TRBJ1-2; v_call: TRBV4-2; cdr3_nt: TGTGCCAGCAGCCAAGCCGGGGCAGCTAACTATGGCTACACCTTC; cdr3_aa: CASSQAGAANYGYTF
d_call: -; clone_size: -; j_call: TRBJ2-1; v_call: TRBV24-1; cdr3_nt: TGTGCCACCAGTGATCCGGGTCGGCAGTTCTTC; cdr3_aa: CATSDPGRQFF
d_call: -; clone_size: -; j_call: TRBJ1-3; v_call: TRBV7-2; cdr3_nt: TGTGCCAGCAGCTTAGAGTCTGCAGGGCTTAGTGGAAACACCATATATTTT; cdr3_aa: CASSLESAGLSGNTIYF
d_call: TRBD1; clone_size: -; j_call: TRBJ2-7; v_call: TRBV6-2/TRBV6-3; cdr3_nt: TGTGCCAGCAGTCCCCGAAGGACAGGGGGCTTCTACGAGCAGTACTTC; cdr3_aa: CASSPRRTGGFYEQYF
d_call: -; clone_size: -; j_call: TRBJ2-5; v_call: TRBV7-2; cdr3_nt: TGTGCCAGCAGCCCGTGGACCCGGCAGGGAGAGACCCAGTACTTC; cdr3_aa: CASSPWTRQGETQYF
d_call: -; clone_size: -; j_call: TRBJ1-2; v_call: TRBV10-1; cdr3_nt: TGCGCCAGCAGGTCGGGAGCGGGGGGTGGAGGCTATGGCTACACCTTC; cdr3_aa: CASRSGAGGGGYGYTF
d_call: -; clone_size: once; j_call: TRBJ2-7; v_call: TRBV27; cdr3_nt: TGTGCCAGCAGTAGGCAACGAGGGGGGTCCTACGAGCAGTACTTC; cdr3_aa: CASSRQRGGSYEQYF
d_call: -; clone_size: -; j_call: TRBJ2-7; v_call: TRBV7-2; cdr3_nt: TGTGCCAGCAGCCTAATAGCGGTTAGCTCCTACGAGCAGTACTTC; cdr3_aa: CASSLIAVSSYEQYF
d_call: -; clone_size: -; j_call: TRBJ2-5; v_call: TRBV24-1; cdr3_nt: TGTGCCACCAGGAGACAAACCCCCTCCCAAGAGACCCAGTACTTC; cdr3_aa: CATRRQTPSQETQYF
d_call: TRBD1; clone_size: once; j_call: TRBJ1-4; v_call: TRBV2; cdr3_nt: TGTGCCAGCAGGGAGGGACAGATTAATGAAAAACTGTTTTTT; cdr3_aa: CASREGQINEKLFF